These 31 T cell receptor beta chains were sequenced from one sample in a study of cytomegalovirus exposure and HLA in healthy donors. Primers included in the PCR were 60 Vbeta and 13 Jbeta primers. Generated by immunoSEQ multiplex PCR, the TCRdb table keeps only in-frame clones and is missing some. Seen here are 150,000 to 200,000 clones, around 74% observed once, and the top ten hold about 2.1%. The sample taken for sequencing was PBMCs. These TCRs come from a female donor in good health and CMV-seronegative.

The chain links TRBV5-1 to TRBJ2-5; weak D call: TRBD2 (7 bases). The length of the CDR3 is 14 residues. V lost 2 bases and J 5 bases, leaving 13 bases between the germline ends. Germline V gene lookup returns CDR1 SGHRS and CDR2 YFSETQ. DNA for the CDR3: TGCGCCAGCAGCTTCGGGGGGACATGGGAGACCCAGTACTTC. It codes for CASSFGGTWETQYF.

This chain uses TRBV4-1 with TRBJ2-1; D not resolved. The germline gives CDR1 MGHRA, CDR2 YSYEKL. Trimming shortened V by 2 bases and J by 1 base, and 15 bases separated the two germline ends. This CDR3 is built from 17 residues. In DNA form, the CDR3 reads TGCGCCAGCAGCCAACCCCCCGAGCCTACTTCCTACAATGAGCAGTTCTTC. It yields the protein CASSQPPEPTSYNEQFF.

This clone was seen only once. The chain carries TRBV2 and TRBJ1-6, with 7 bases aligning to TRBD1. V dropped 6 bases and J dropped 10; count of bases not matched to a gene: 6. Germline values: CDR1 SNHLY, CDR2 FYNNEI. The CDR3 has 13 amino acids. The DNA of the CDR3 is TGTGCCAGCAGGGAGGACAGGAGCTCACCCCTCCACTTT. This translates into CASREDRSSPLHF.

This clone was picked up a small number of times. CDR3 sequence (DNA): TGCGCCAGCAGCCCTCTCCTTTACACAGATACGCAGTATTTT. Its translation is CASSPLLYTDTQYF. V is TRBV10-1 and J is TRBJ2-3; D is unclear. This CDR3 has 14 amino acids. Per germline, CDR1 WNHNN and CDR2 SYGVQD (reference sequence). V shed 6 bases and J shed 2 bases, with 12 bases lying between them.

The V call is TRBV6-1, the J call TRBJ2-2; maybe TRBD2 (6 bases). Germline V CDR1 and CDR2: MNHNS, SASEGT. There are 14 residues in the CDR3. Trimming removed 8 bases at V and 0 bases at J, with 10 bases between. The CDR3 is CASEGLTNTGELFF. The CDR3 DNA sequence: TGTGCCAGCGAGGGACTGACGAACACCGGGGAGCTGTTTTTT.

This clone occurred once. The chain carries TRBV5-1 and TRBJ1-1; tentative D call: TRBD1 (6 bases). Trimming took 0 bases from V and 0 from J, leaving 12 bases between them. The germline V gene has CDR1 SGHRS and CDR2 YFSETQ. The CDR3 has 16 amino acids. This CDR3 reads CASSLAQGEMNTEAFF. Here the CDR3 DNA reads TGCGCCAGCAGCTTGGCACAGGGTGAGATGAACACTGAAGCTTTCTTT.

The CDR3 DNA reads as TGTGCCAGCAGTTACGGGGCAGTTGCGACCCTCCACTTT. This translates into CASSYGAVATLHF. The J gene is TRBJ1-6, the V gene TRBV6-5; TRBD1 might be the D (5 bases). Germline CDR1 reads MNHEY; CDR2 reads SVGAGI. The CDR3 spans 13 residues. Between the trimmed V and J ends, which lost 2 bases and 14 bases, there was a span of 13 bases.

The CDR3 region is CASSPGTGAYEQYF. For the CDR3, the DNA is TGTGCCAGTAGTCCCGGGACAGGGGCGTACGAGCAGTACTTC. This rearrangement joins TRBV19 to TRBJ2-7; 10 bases map to TRBD1. This CDR3 comprises 14 residues. Germline V CDR1 and CDR2: LNHDA, SQIVND (reference sequence). V shed 5 bases, J shed 4 bases, and the junction held 5 bases outside the gene matches.

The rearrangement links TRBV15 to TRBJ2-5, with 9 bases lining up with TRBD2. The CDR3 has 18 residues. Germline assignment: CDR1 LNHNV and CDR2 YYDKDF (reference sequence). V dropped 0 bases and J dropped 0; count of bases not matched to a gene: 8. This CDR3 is CATSREPPSGGYQETQYF. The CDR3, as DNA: TGTGCCACCAGCAGAGAGCCCCCCAGCGGGGGGTACCAAGAGACCCAGTACTTC.

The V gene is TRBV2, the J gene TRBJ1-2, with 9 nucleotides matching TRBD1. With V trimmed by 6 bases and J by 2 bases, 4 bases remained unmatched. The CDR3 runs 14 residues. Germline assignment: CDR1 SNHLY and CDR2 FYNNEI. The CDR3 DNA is TGTGCCAGCAGAGGACAGGGGATGAACTATGGCTACACCTTC. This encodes CASRGQGMNYGYTF. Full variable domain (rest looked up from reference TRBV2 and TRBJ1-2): EPEVTQTPSHQVTQMGQEVILRCVPISNHLYFYWYRQILGQKVEFLVSFYNNEISEKSEIFDDQFSVERPDGSNFTLKIRSTKLEDSAMYFCASRGQGMNYGYTFGSGTRLTVV.

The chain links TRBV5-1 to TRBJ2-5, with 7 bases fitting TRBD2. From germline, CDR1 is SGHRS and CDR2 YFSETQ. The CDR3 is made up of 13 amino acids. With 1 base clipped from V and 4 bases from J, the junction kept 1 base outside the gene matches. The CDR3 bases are TGCGCCAGCAGCTTGACGGGGGGAGAGACCCAGTACTTC. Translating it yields CASSLTGGETQYF.

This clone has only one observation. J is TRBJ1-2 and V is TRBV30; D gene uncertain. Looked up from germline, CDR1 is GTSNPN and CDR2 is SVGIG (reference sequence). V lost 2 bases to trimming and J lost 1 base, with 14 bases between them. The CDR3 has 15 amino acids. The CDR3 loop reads CAWSLGWGGNYGYTF. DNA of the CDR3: TGTGCCTGGAGTCTAGGTTGGGGAGGTAACTATGGCTACACCTTC.

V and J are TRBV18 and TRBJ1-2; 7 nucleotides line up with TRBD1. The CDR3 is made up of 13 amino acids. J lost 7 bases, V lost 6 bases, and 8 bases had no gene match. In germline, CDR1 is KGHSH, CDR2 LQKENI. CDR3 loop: CASSQQGSPGYTF. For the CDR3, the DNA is TGTGCCAGCTCTCAACAGGGGTCGCCTGGCTACACCTTC.

CDR3 region: CASSLGGTGVGDTQYF. The CDR3 DNA reads TGTGCCAGCAGCCTGGGGGGGACAGGGGTTGGCGATACGCAGTATTTT. The chain uses TRBV7-2 and TRBJ2-3; 10 bases line up with TRBD1. Germline V CDR1 and CDR2: SGHTA, FQGNSA. V shed 5 bases and J 6 bases; nucleotides not matched to a gene: 11. CDR3 length: 16 residues. Filled out from reference TRBV7-2 and TRBJ2-3, the complete variable domain reads GAGVSQSPSNKVTEKGKDVELRCDPISGHTALYWYRQSLGQGLEFLIYFQGNSAPDKSGLPSDRFSAERTGGSVSTLTIQRTQQEDSAVYLCASSLGGTGVGDTQYFGPGTRLTVL.

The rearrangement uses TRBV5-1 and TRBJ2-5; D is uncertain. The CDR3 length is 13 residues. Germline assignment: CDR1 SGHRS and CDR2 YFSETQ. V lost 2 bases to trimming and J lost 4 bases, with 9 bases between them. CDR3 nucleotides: TGCGCCAGCAGCTTAGGAGTAGGAGAGACCCAGTACTTC. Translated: CASSLGVGETQYF.

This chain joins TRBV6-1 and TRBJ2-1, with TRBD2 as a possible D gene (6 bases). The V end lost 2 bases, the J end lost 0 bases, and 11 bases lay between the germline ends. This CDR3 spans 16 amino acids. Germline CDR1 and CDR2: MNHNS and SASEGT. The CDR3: CASSERRASSYNEQFF. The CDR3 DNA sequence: TGTGCCAGCAGTGAAAGGAGGGCCAGCTCCTACAATGAGCAGTTCTTC.

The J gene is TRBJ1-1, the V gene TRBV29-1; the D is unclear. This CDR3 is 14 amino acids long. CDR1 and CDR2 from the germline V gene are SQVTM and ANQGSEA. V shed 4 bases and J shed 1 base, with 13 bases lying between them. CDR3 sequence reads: CSVAILSRNTEAFF. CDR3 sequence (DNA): TGCAGCGTTGCTATATTATCAAGGAACACTGAAGCTTTCTTT.

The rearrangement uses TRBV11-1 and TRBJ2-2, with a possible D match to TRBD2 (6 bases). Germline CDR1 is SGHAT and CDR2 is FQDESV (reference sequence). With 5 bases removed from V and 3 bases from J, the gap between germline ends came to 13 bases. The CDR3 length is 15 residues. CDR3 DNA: TGTGCCAGCAGCCGCGGGACCCTTTACACCGGGGAGCTGTTTTTT. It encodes CASSRGTLYTGELFF.

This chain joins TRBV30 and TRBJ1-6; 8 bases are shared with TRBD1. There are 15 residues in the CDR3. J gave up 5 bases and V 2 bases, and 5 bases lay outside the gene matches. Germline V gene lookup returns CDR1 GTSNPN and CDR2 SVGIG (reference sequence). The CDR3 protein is CAWSTDRANNSPLHF. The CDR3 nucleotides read TGTGCCTGGAGTACGGACAGGGCGAATAATTCACCCCTCCACTTT.

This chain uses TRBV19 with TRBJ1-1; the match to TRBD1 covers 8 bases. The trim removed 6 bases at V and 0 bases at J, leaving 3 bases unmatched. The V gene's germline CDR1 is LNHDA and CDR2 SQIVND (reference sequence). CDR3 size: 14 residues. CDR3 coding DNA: TGTGCCAGTAGCAGGGACAGGCTGAACACTGAAGCTTTCTTT. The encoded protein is CASSRDRLNTEAFF.

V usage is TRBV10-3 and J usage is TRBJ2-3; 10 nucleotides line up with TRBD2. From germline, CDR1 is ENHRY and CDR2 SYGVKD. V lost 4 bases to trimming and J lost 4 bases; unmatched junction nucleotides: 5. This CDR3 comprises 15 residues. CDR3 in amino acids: CAISVSSGSPDTQYF. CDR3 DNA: TGTGCCATCAGTGTGTCTAGCGGGAGCCCAGATACGCAGTATTTT.

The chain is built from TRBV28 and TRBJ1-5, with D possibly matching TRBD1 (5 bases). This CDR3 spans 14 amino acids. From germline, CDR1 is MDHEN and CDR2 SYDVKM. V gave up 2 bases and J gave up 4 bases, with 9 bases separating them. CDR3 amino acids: CASSLRQGNQPQHF. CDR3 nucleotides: TGTGCCAGCAGTTTACGTCAGGGTAATCAGCCCCAGCATTTT.

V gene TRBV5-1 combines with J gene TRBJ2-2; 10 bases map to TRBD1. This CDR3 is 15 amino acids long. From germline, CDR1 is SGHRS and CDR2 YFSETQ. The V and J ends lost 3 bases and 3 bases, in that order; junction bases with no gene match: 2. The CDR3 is CASSWGQGYTGELFF. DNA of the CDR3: TGCGCCAGCAGCTGGGGACAGGGGTACACCGGGGAGCTGTTTTTT.

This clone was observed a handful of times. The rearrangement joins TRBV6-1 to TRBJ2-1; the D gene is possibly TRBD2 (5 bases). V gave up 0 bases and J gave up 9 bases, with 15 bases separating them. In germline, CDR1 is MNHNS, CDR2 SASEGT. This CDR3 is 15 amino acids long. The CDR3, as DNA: TGTGCCAGCAGTGAAGCGTCGCGGGCCCTCACTGAGCAGTTCTTC. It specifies CASSEASRALTEQFF.

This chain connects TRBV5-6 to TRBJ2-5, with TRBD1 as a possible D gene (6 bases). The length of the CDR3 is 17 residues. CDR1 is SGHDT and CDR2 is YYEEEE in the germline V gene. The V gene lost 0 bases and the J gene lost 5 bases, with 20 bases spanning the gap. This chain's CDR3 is CASSLASAGALGETQYF. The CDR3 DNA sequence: TGTGCCAGCAGCTTGGCCTCGGCAGGGGCTCTTGGGGAGACCCAGTACTTC.

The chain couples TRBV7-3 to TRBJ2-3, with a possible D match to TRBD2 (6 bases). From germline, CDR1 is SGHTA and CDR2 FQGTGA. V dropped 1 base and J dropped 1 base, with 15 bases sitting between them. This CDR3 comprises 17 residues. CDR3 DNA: TGTGCCAGCAGCTTAAGGGGTATAGCGGAGCGCACAGATACGCAGTATTTT. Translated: CASSLRGIAERTDTQYF. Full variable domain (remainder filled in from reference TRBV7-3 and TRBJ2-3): GAGVSQTPSNKVTEKGKYVELRCDPISGHTALYWYRQSLGQGPEFLIYFQGTGAADDSGLPNDRFFAVRPEGSVSTLKIQRTERGDSAVYLCASSLRGIAERTDTQYFGPGTRLTVL.

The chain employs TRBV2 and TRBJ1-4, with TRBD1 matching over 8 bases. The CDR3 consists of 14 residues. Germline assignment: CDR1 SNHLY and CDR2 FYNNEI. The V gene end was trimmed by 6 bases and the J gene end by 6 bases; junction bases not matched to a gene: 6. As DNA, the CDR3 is TGTGCCAGCAGCCGCGACAGGGGCGATGAAAAACTGTTTTTT. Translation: CASSRDRGDEKLFF.

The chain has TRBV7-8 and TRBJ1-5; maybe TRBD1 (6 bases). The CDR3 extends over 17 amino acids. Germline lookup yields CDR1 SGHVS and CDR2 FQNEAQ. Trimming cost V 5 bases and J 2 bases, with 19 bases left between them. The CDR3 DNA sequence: TGTGCCAGCAGCCCAGACGGGGGGGCGTTTGGCAATCAGCCCCAGCATTTT. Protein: CASSPDGGAFGNQPQHF.

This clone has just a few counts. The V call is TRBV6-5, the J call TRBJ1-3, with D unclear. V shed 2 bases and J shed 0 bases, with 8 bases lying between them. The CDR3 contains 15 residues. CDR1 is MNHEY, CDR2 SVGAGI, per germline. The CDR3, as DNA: TGTGCCAGCAGTTACGGACGGGGCTCTGGAAACACCATATATTTT. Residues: CASSYGRGSGNTIYF.

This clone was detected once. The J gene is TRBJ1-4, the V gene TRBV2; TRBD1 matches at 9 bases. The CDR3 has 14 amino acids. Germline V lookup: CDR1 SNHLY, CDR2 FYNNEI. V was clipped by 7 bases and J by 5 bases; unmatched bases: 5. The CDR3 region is CASKTGTGNEKLFF. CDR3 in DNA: TGTGCCAGCAAGACCGGGACAGGGAATGAAAAACTGTTTTTT.

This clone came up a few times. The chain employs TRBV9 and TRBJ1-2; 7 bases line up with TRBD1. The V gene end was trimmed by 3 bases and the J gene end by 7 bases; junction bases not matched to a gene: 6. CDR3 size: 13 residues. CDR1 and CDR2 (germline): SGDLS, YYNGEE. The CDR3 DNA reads TGTGCCAGCAGCGGACCAGGGGGAACTGGCTACACCTTC. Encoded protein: CASSGPGGTGYTF.